Listed below are T cell receptor beta chains from one sample, sequenced in a study of shared clonotypes between healthy human individuals. TCRdb keeps only in-frame clones here, not all; method: immunoSEQ multiplex PCR. The data hold about 1 million clones, with approximately 70% observed a single time. Specimen: memory CD4+ T cells sorted from blood. These receptors came from a man aged 18-30 years in good health. Both conserved end residues are part of each CDR3. The order of the fields is J gene, V gene, D gene, clone size, CDR3 length, CDR3 protein, CDR3 DNA. The D gene is left open where the match is weak. The size of a clone is reported for some rows only, either as once, few or many, or as a class for expanded clones.

>TRBJ2-4|TRBV9|-|-|15
CASSEQGVAKNIQYF
TGTGCCAGCAGCGAACAGGGTGTAGCCAAAAACATTCAGTACTTC
>TRBJ1-6|TRBV5-1|-|-|16
CASSFGGGSYNSPLHF
TGCGCCAGCAGCTTCGGGGGCGGCTCCTATAATTCACCCCTCCACTTT
>TRBJ1-1|TRBV7-9|TRBD1|-|15
CASSPDRGLNTEAFF
TGTGCCAGCAGCCCGGACAGGGGGCTGAACACTGAAGCTTTCTTT
>TRBJ2-2|TRBV4-3|TRBD1|-|19
CASSQEGVLRGQNTGELFF
TGCGCCAGCAGCCAAGAAGGCGTTTTGAGGGGGCAGAACACCGGGGAGCTGTTTTTT
>TRBJ2-5|TRBV9|TRBD1|-|16
CASSVAGRAGGETQYF
TGTGCCAGCAGCGTAGCTGGACGGGCAGGGGGTGAGACCCAGTACTTC
>TRBJ1-5|TRBV6-6|-|few|14
CASSGVGDGQPQHF
TGTGCCAGCAGTGGGGTGGGGGATGGGCAGCCCCAGCATTTT
>TRBJ2-1|TRBV7-2|TRBD2|-|17
CASSAPLAGVSYNEQFF
TGTGCCAGCAGCGCACCCCTAGCGGGAGTTTCCTACAATGAGCAGTTCTTC
>TRBJ2-1|TRBV19|-|-|16
CASSIGRGRVYNEQFF
TGTGCCAGTAGTATAGGGAGGGGGAGGGTCTACAATGAGCAGTTCTTC
>TRBJ2-1|TRBV7-2|-|-|12
CASSFRGNEQFF
TGTGCCAGCAGCTTCAGGGGTAATGAGCAGTTCTTC
>TRBJ2-7|TRBV5-1|TRBD2|-|16
CASSVGLAVNSYEQYF
TGCGCCAGCAGCGTTGGACTAGCGGTAAACTCCTACGAGCAGTACTTC
>TRBJ1-1|TRBV7-8|-|-|13
CASSSQENTEAFF
TGTGCCAGCAGCTCACAAGAGAACACTGAAGCTTTCTTT
>TRBJ1-5|TRBV6-5|-|-|15
CASRPSGRGNQPQHF
TGTGCCAGCAGGCCCTCGGGACGGGGCAATCAGCCCCAGCATTTT
>TRBJ1-1|TRBV5-1|-|-|14
CASSLDSLNTEAFF
TGCGCCAGCAGCTTGGACAGTTTGAACACTGAAGCTTTCTTT
>TRBJ2-5|TRBV28|-|few|15
CASTQTGHSQETQYF
TGTGCCAGCACTCAGACCGGACACTCCCAAGAGACCCAGTACTTC
>TRBJ1-4|TRBV28|-|-|15
CASSPKTLIREKLFF
TGTGCCAGCAGTCCAAAAACCCTAATACGGGAAAAACTGTTTTTT
>TRBJ1-3|TRBV2|-|once|14
CASSRRLPGNTIYF
TGTGCCAGCAGCAGGCGTTTGCCTGGAAACACCATATATTTT
>TRBJ2-7|TRBV5-1|-|-|13
CASSLGRLYEQYF
TGCGCCAGCAGCTTGGGGCGGCTCTACGAGCAGTACTTC
>TRBJ1-1|TRBV7-3|-|-|14
CASSLGLGSTEAFF
TGTGCCAGCAGCTTGGGACTCGGGAGCACTGAAGCTTTCTTT
>TRBJ2-2|TRBV6-6|-|-|14
CASSYSPEVGELFF
TGTGCCAGCAGTTACTCCCCGGAGGTTGGGGAGCTGTTTTTT
>TRBJ1-2|TRBV5-1|TRBD1|-|15
CASARDRGPNGGYTF
TGCGCCAGCGCCCGGGACAGGGGGCCCAACGGGGGCTACACCTTC
>TRBJ1-2|TRBV7-9|-|few|13
CASSRDNNYGYTF
TGTGCCAGCAGCCGGGACAATAACTATGGCTACACCTTC
>TRBJ1-4|TRBV7-7|TRBD1|-|15
CASSRGQVPNEKLFF
TGTGCTAGCAGCCGAGGACAGGTTCCTAATGAAAAACTGTTTTTT
>TRBJ1-4|TRBV30|TRBD1|-|17
CAWSQVGPGQGKEKLFF
TGTGCCTGGAGTCAAGTTGGGCCGGGACAGGGCAAAGAAAAACTGTTTTTT
>TRBJ2-7|TRBV27|TRBD2|-|14
CASSLREGSYEQYF
TGTGCCAGCAGTTTGCGGGAGGGGAGCTACGAGCAGTACTTC
>TRBJ2-3|TRBV5-1|TRBD1|-|15
CASGSQGQGGDTQYF
TGCGCCAGCGGGTCACAGGGGCAAGGAGGAGATACGCAGTATTTT
>TRBJ2-1|TRBV27|TRBD2|-|17
CASSFSRTSLKINEQFF
TGTGCCAGCAGTTTCTCAAGGACTAGCTTGAAGATCAATGAGCAGTTCTTC
>TRBJ2-3|TRBV5-6|TRBD2|-|14
CASSSLRGTDTQYF
TGTGCCAGCAGCTCATTGCGGGGGACAGATACGCAGTATTTT
>TRBJ2-3|TRBV7-9|TRBD2|-|17
CASSLGLAGGPQDTQYF
TGTGCCAGCAGCTTAGGATTAGCGGGAGGCCCCCAAGATACGCAGTATTTT
>TRBJ2-3|TRBV18|TRBD2|-|15
CASSPQAGSTDTQYF
TGTGCCAGCTCACCTCAAGCGGGAAGCACAGATACGCAGTATTTT
>TRBJ2-1|TRBV7-9|-|-|16
CASSLAREFRYNEQFF
TGTGCCAGCAGCTTAGCGCGGGAATTCCGCTACAATGAGCAGTTCTTC
>TRBJ1-6|TRBV7-2|TRBD1|once|13
CATQGAYNSPLHF
TGTGCCACCCAGGGGGCCTATAATTCACCCCTCCACTTT
>TRBJ1-2|TRBV19|-|-|15
CASSIAGTSLYGYTF
TGTGCCAGTAGTATTGCGGGGACTAGTCTCTATGGCTACACCTTC
>TRBJ2-3|TRBV11-2|TRBD2|few|14
CASSLTAGTDTQYF
TGTGCCAGCAGCTTAACAGCGGGGACAGATACGCAGTATTTT
>TRBJ2-7|TRBV6-1|-|-|13
CASSEIPSQVQYF
TGTGCCAGCAGTGAAATCCCCAGCCAAGTGCAGTACTTC
>TRBJ1-2|TRBV29-1|TRBD1|-|15
CSVDRPGTGVYGYTF
TGCAGCGTTGATCGACCCGGGACAGGGGTCTATGGCTACACCTTC
>TRBJ2-3|TRBV14|-|-|14
CASQRRSSTDTQYF
TGTGCCAGCCAACGACGGAGTAGCACAGATACGCAGTATTTT
>TRBJ1-1|TRBV2|TRBD1|once|12
CAGSRDRRMSFF
TGTGCCGGGTCCCGGGACAGACGGATGTCTTTCTTT
>TRBJ1-2|TRBV19|-|-|13
CASSPRTVYGYTF
TGTGCCAGTAGTCCCCGGACAGTCTATGGCTACACCTTC
>TRBJ1-4|TRBV30|TRBD1|once|14
CAWSSGTAYEKLFF
TGTGCCTGGAGTTCCGGGACAGCATATGAAAAACTGTTTTTT
>TRBJ2-5|TRBV19|-|-|15
CASSPKGGPQETQYF
TGTGCCAGTAGTCCCAAAGGGGGGCCTCAAGAGACCCAGTACTTC
>TRBJ1-6|TRBV6-1|-|-|13
CATGGAYNSPLHF
TGTGCCACCGGGGGCGCCTATAATTCACCCCTCCACTTT
>TRBJ2-7|TRBV7-2|TRBD2|once|15
CASSWGLAGVYEQYF
TGTGCCAGCAGCTGGGGACTAGCGGGGGTCTACGAGCAGTACTTC